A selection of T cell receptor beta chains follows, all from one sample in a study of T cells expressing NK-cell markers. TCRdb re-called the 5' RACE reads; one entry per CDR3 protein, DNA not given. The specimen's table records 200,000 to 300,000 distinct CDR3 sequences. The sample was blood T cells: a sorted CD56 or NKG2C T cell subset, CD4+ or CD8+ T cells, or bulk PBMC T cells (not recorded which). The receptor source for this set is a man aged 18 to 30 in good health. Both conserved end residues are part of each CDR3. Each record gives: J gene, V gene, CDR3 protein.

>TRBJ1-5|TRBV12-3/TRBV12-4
CARGTTKPNQPQHF
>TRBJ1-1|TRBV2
CASTGQLATEAFF
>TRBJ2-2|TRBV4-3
CASSQEGRGLGGELFF
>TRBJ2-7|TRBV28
CASSPPGQGRSEQYF
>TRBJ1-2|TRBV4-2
CASSPYGQGGWGYTF
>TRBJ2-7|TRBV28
CASRLGGGPYEQYF
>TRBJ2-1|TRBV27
CASSLRLALNSYNEQFF
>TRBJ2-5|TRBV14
CASSQVRAKYQETQYF
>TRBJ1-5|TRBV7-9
CASSREGNQPQHF
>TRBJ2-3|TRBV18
CASSPRTGIADTQYF
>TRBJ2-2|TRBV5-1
CASSLVLRGELFF
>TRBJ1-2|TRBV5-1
CASSLGVVEKDGYTF
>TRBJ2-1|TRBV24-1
CATSDPGGTGPYNEQFF
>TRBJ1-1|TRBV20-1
CSARDPRRWDTEAFF
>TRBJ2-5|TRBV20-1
CSARELGGLAGGETQYF
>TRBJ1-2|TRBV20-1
CSAGTFGGYGYTF
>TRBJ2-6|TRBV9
CASSVELHGSGANVLTF
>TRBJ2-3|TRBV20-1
CSARDYSGRSTDTQYF